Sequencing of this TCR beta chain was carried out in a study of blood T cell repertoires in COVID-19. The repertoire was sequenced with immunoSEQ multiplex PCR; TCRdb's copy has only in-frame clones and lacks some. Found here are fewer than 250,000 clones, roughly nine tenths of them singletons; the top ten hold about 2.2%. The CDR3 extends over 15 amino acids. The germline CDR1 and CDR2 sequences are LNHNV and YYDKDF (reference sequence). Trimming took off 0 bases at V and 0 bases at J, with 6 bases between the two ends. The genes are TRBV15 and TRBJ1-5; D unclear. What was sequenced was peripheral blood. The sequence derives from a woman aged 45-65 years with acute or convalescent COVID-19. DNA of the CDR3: TGTGCCACCAGCAGAGAGACTAATAGCAATCAGCCCCAGCATTTT. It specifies CATSRETNSNQPQHF.